The rows below give T cell receptor beta chains drawn from one sample of a study of PD-L1 blockade in urothelial cancer. The protocol was immunoSEQ multiplex PCR, while the TCRdb copy is restricted to in-frame clones and leaves out a portion. The table lists around 100,000 clones, 87% of them singletons. Here the sequenced sample was PBMCs, taken around atezolizumab (anti-PD-L1) treatment. All receptors come from a man aged 60-69 years with urothelial cancer. Both conserved end residues are part of each CDR3. The D gene is left open where the match is weak. A clone size is listed for some rows: how often the clone was seen (once, few, many), or a class if it is expanded.

V: TRBV6-1
size: NA
D: NA
J: TRBJ1-2
CDR3: CASSDREGSGYTF
DNA: TGTGCCAGCAGTGACAGGGAAGGTAGCGGCTACACCTTC

V: TRBV11-2
size: NA
D: TRBD1
J: TRBJ1-6
CDR3: CASSSRQGATYNSPLHF
DNA: TGTGCCAGCAGCTCCCGACAGGGGGCCACCTATAATTCACCCCTCCACTTT

V: TRBV7-2
size: NA
D: NA
J: TRBJ2-1
CDR3: CASSLAGRHSYNEQFF
DNA: TGTGCCAGCAGCTTAGCGGGGCGACACTCCTACAATGAGCAGTTCTTC

V: TRBV6-6
size: NA
D: TRBD1
J: TRBJ1-1
CDR3: CASTQGGANTEAFF
DNA: TGTGCCAGCACCCAGGGGGGAGCGAACACTGAAGCTTTCTTT

V: TRBV5-1
size: NA
D: NA
J: TRBJ1-4
CDR3: CASSAGPNEKLFF
DNA: TGCGCCAGCAGCGCAGGGCCCAATGAAAAACTGTTTTTT

V: TRBV18
size: NA
D: NA
J: TRBJ2-7
CDR3: CASSPLAGQTDEQYF
DNA: TGTGCCAGCTCACCACTGGCAGGGCAGACCGACGAGCAGTACTTC

V: TRBV13
size: NA
D: TRBD1
J: TRBJ2-3
CDR3: CASSLGTGGKDTQYF
DNA: TGTGCCAGCAGCCTCGGGACAGGGGGCAAAGATACGCAGTATTTT

V: TRBV28
size: NA
D: TRBD2
J: TRBJ2-7
CDR3: CASSLLAGYEQYF
DNA: TGTGCCAGCAGTTTACTAGCGGGCTACGAGCAGTACTTC

V: TRBV9
size: NA
D: TRBD1
J: TRBJ1-2
CDR3: CASSATGSPWRMGGYTF
DNA: TGTGCCAGCAGCGCGACAGGGTCGCCGTGGAGGATGGGTGGCTACACCTTC

V: TRBV7-3
size: few
D: NA
J: TRBJ1-1
CDR3: CASSPTGVMNTEAFF
DNA: TGTGCCAGCAGCCCCACTGGAGTTATGAACACTGAAGCTTTCTTT

V: TRBV5-1
size: NA
D: TRBD1
J: TRBJ1-3
CDR3: CASSPEGGDSGRNTIYF
DNA: TGCGCCAGCAGCCCGGAGGGTGGGGACAGTGGAAGAAACACCATATATTTT

V: TRBV7-3
size: NA
D: NA
J: TRBJ2-1
CDR3: CASSSLGREPYNEQFF
DNA: TGTGCCAGCAGCTCCCTGGGTCGGGAGCCGTACAATGAGCAGTTCTTC

V: TRBV10-3
size: NA
D: NA
J: TRBJ2-7
CDR3: CAIREGDSSYEQYF
DNA: TGTGCCATCAGGGAGGGCGACAGCTCCTACGAGCAGTACTTC

V: TRBV6-5
size: NA
D: NA
J: TRBJ1-1
CDR3: CASSYSVARFPFF
DNA: TGTGCCAGCAGTTACTCGGTCGCTAGGTTTCCTTTCTTT

V: TRBV9
size: NA
D: TRBD1
J: TRBJ2-1
CDR3: CASSVEGGENGEQFF
DNA: TGTGCCAGCAGCGTAGAAGGGGGCGAGAATGGTGAGCAGTTCTTC

V: TRBV13
size: NA
D: TRBD1
J: TRBJ2-7
CDR3: CASSLPGTGAHEQYF
DNA: TGTGCCAGCAGCCTGCCCGGGACAGGGGCCCACGAGCAGTACTTC

V: TRBV18
size: NA
D: TRBD1
J: TRBJ1-2
CDR3: CASSPMKGANGYTF
DNA: TGTGCCAGCTCACCTATGAAGGGGGCGAATGGCTACACCTTC

V: TRBV5-4
size: NA
D: NA
J: TRBJ1-3
CDR3: CASSLDGQSSGNTIYF
DNA: TGTGCCAGCAGCTTGGACGGACAGAGCTCTGGAAACACCATATATTTT

V: TRBV27
size: few
D: NA
J: TRBJ1-4
CDR3: CASSLLRGTNEKLFF
DNA: TGTGCCAGCAGTCTTCTCAGGGGTACTAATGAAAAACTGTTTTTT

V: TRBV6-5
size: NA
D: NA
J: TRBJ2-3
CDR3: CASSGALVGTDTQYF
DNA: TGTGCCAGCAGTGGGGCGTTAGTGGGCACAGATACGCAGTATTTT

V: TRBV7-6
size: NA
D: NA
J: TRBJ1-6
CDR3: CASSGTGNSPLHF
DNA: TGTGCCAGCAGCGGAACAGGCAATTCACCCCTCCACTTT

V: TRBV19
size: NA
D: NA
J: TRBJ2-3
CDR3: CASSPLLTTDTDTQYF
DNA: TGTGCCAGTAGTCCCCTGCTAACTACTGACACAGATACGCAGTATTTT

V: TRBV28
size: NA
D: NA
J: TRBJ2-3
CDR3: CASSSQTPGPVPDTQYF
DNA: TGTGCCAGCAGTTCCCAGACTCCGGGTCCAGTCCCCGATACGCAGTATTTT

V: TRBV15
size: few
D: NA
J: TRBJ1-1
CDR3: CATANTRTLGANTEAFF
DNA: TGTGCCACGGCAAATACCCGGACCTTAGGGGCGAACACTGAAGCTTTCTTT

V: TRBV6-6
size: few
D: TRBD1
J: TRBJ2-7
CDR3: CASSGTDYEQYF
DNA: TGTGCCAGCAGCGGGACAGACTACGAGCAGTACTTC

V: TRBV9
size: NA
D: TRBD2
J: TRBJ2-1
CDR3: CASSPRALAGENEQFF
DNA: TGTGCCAGCAGCCCCAGGGCCCTAGCGGGAGAAAATGAGCAGTTCTTC

V: TRBV5-4
size: NA
D: NA
J: TRBJ1-2
CDR3: CASSLDPTGGYTF
DNA: TGTGCCAGCAGCTTGGACCCAACGGGTGGCTACACCTTC

V: TRBV13
size: NA
D: TRBD1
J: TRBJ1-4
CDR3: CASSFRDRLEKLFF
DNA: TGTGCCAGCAGCTTCCGGGACAGACTCGAAAAACTGTTTTTT

V: TRBV13
size: NA
D: TRBD2
J: TRBJ2-3
CDR3: CASSPAGLPTDTQYF
DNA: TGTGCCAGCAGCCCGGCGGGACTACCCACAGATACGCAGTATTTT

V: TRBV18
size: NA
D: TRBD2
J: TRBJ2-5
CDR3: CASSRREGRETQYF
DNA: TGTGCCAGCTCCCGCAGGGAGGGCCGCGAGACCCAGTACTTC

V: TRBV6-6
size: NA
D: TRBD1
J: TRBJ2-7
CDR3: CASRMTGNPYEQYF
DNA: TGTGCCAGCAGGATGACAGGGAACCCCTACGAGCAGTACTTC

V: TRBV30
size: NA
D: TRBD2
J: TRBJ2-5
CDR3: CAWSAGGETQYF
DNA: TGTGCCTGGTCTGCGGGGGGGGAGACCCAGTACTTC

V: TRBV30
size: NA
D: NA
J: TRBJ2-7
CDR3: CAHSKDSRYEQYF
DNA: TGTGCCCATTCCAAGGACTCTCGCTACGAGCAGTACTTC

V: TRBV28
size: NA
D: NA
J: TRBJ2-5
CDR3: CASSSSQGGETQYF
DNA: TGTGCCAGCAGTTCCAGCCAGGGTGGCGAGACCCAGTACTTC

V: TRBV29-1
size: NA
D: NA
J: TRBJ1-5
CDR3: CSVGPAGADQPQHF
DNA: TGCAGCGTTGGGCCAGCGGGGGCCGATCAGCCCCAGCATTTT

V: TRBV28
size: NA
D: NA
J: TRBJ1-3
CDR3: CASSLQVAGNTIYF
DNA: TGTGCCAGCAGTCTACAGGTTGCGGGAAACACCATATATTTT

V: TRBV5-5
size: NA
D: TRBD2
J: TRBJ2-7
CDR3: CASSFGGGAGAYEQYF
DNA: TGTGCCAGCAGCTTCGGAGGTGGGGCGGGGGCCTACGAGCAGTACTTC

V: TRBV9
size: NA
D: TRBD1
J: TRBJ2-3
CDR3: CASSVKDRGKDTQYF
DNA: TGTGCCAGCAGCGTCAAGGACAGGGGTAAGGATACGCAGTATTTT

V: TRBV6-6
size: NA
D: TRBD2
J: TRBJ2-2
CDR3: CASSSSGGASGELFF
DNA: TGTGCCAGCAGTAGCAGCGGGGGGGCCTCCGGGGAGCTGTTTTTT

V: TRBV11-3
size: NA
D: NA
J: TRBJ1-4
CDR3: CASSLGVGDSNEKLFF
DNA: TGTGCCAGCAGCCTAGGGGTCGGGGATTCTAATGAAAAACTGTTTTTT

V: TRBV6-5
size: NA
D: TRBD2
J: TRBJ2-2
CDR3: CASSYLWGGRIGELFF
DNA: TGTGCCAGCAGTTACCTATGGGGAGGGAGGATCGGGGAGCTGTTTTTT

V: TRBV9
size: NA
D: TRBD1
J: TRBJ2-3
CDR3: CASSPTGGYTDTQYF
DNA: TGTGCCAGCAGCCCGACAGGGGGCTACACAGATACGCAGTATTTT

V: TRBV28
size: NA
D: NA
J: TRBJ1-3
CDR3: CASSRLRLGNTIYF
DNA: TGTGCCAGCAGTCGACTCCGTCTTGGAAACACCATATATTTT

V: TRBV9
size: few
D: NA
J: TRBJ2-4
CDR3: CASSVGSRENIQYF
DNA: TGTGCCAGCAGCGTAGGTTCGAGGGAAAACATTCAGTACTTC

V: TRBV27
size: NA
D: NA
J: TRBJ2-2
CDR3: CASSLQGSGELFF
DNA: TGTGCCAGCAGTTTACAGGGTTCCGGGGAGCTGTTTTTT

V: TRBV4-3
size: NA
D: NA
J: TRBJ2-5
CDR3: CASSQSARARGETQYF
DNA: TGCGCCAGCAGCCAATCGGCCAGGGCGAGGGGGGAGACCCAGTACTTC

V: TRBV7-2
size: NA
D: NA
J: TRBJ2-3
CDR3: CASSPRGPPGSTDTQYF
DNA: TGTGCCAGCAGCCCCAGGGGACCGCCGGGGAGCACAGATACGCAGTATTTT

V: TRBV14
size: NA
D: NA
J: TRBJ1-2
CDR3: CASSPPMGGYYLGGYTF
DNA: TGTGCCAGCAGCCCTCCCATGGGGGGATATTATCTTGGCGGCTACACCTTC

V: TRBV7-2
size: once
D: NA
J: TRBJ1-6
CDR3: CASSPREGFSSYNSPLHF
DNA: TGTGCCAGCAGCCCCCGGGAGGGATTTAGCTCCTATAATTCACCCCTCCACTTT

V: TRBV9
size: NA
D: TRBD2
J: TRBJ2-5
CDR3: CASSFFPSGSRQETQYF
DNA: TGTGCCAGCAGCTTTTTCCCTAGCGGGAGCCGCCAAGAGACCCAGTACTTC

V: TRBV28
size: once
D: NA
J: TRBJ2-2
CDR3: CASSLWTGRGVAGELFF
DNA: TGTGCCAGCAGTTTATGGACAGGAAGGGGTGTCGCCGGGGAGCTGTTTTTT